This TCR beta chain was recovered during a study of cytomegalovirus exposure and HLA in healthy donors. Across the study: Early released data had around 89 million unique TCRs, all coming from HLA-typed donors.

Both 60 Vbeta primers and 13 Jbeta primers went into the PCR. Profiled with immunoSEQ multiplex PCR; TCRdb holds only in-frame clones, not every one. The table lists approximately 220,000 clones, 75% to 80% of them singletons. This clone showed up just once. Germline CDR1 SGHRS, CDR2 YFSETQ. Trimming removed 4 bases from V and 0 bases from J; junction bases left unmatched: 7. The CDR3 spans 15 residues. Sequencing was performed on PBMCs. The rearrangement links TRBV5-1 to TRBJ2-7, with TRBD1 matching 7 bases. The TCR comes from a male donor in good health and CMV-seronegative. This CDR3 is CASSPTGWSSYEQYF. CDR3 coding DNA: TGCGCCAGCAGCCCGACAGGGTGGAGCTCCTACGAGCAGTACTTC.